One and the same sample provided the 18 T cell receptor beta chains below, sequenced in a study of CD8+ T cells in alopecia areata. Treatment noted: oral pan-JAK inhibitor, 5-10 mg twice daily. RNA extraction and reverse transcription yielded cDNA as sequencing template. Sequenced by immunoSEQ multiplex PCR; TCRdb stores in-frame clones only, minus some. The sample contains approximately 210,000 clones, roughly three fifths of which appear only once. Sequenced here: CD4+ T cells sorted from blood, sampled at roughly week 45, from a patient treated with tofacitinib. The receptors stem from a human donor with alopecia areata.

The rearrangement links TRBV9 to TRBJ1-1; no reliable D call. CDR1 is SGDLS, CDR2 YYNGEE, per germline. This CDR3 contains 13 residues. The ends were cut back, 4 bases at V and 4 bases at J, with 11 bases in the middle. The chain's CDR3 is CASSSGFGTEAFF. The CDR3 DNA is TGTGCCAGCAGCTCGGGGTTCGGCACTGAAGCTTTCTTT.

The V gene is TRBV14, the J gene TRBJ2-3, with D unresolved. V lost 1 base and J 2 bases, leaving 10 bases between the germline ends. This CDR3 has 15 residues. Germline lookup yields CDR1 SGHDN and CDR2 FVKESK. In DNA, the CDR3 is TGTGCCAGCAGCCAAGTCGGCGGAACCACAGATACGCAGTATTTT. Its translation is CASSQVGGTTDTQYF.

V is TRBV2 and J is TRBJ2-7; 9 nucleotides match TRBD2. This CDR3 contains 13 residues. Trimming at V came to 11 bases and at J to 6 bases, leaving 11 bases not matched to a gene. Per germline, CDR1 SNHLY and CDR2 FYNNEI. The CDR3 DNA is TGTGCCTCGACAGGGACTAGCAATTCCGAGCAGTACTTC. Translating it yields CASTGTSNSEQYF.

This clone was picked up one time. CDR3 amino acids: CSVKGASTDTQYF. The CDR3 coding sequence is TGCAGCGTTAAAGGAGCGAGCACAGATACGCAGTATTTT. V is TRBV29-1 and J is TRBJ2-3; D unclear. V was cut by 5 bases and J by 0 bases, with 9 bases left in between. The CDR3 spans 13 residues. Looked up from germline, CDR1 is SQVTM and CDR2 is ANQGSEA.

The gene calls are TRBV30 and TRBJ1-2; D is possibly TRBD1 (6 bases). V lost 0 bases and J 0 bases, leaving 11 bases between the germline ends. Germline CDR1 is GTSNPN and CDR2 is SVGIG (reference sequence). There are 15 residues in the CDR3. CDR3 protein: CAWSVLGASNYGYTF. DNA of the CDR3: TGTGCCTGGAGTGTACTGGGGGCGTCTAACTATGGCTACACCTTC.

This rearrangement joins TRBV4-3 to TRBJ1-4; D remains unclear. CDR1 is LGHNA and CDR2 is YSLEER in the germline V gene. CDR3 length: 14 amino acids. Trimming pared 4 bases from V and 7 bases from J, leaving 13 bases between. The CDR3 bases are TGCGCCAGCAGCCCGGAACTGGACCTTGAAAAACTGTTTTTT. As protein: CASSPELDLEKLFF.

Of note for this clone: Other DNA sequences in the same sample also yield this CDR3. The J gene is TRBJ1-2, the V gene TRBV29-1; no clear D. This CDR3 has 10 amino acids. The germline V gene has CDR1 SQVTM and CDR2 ANQGSEA. The V and J ends lost 4 bases and 6 bases respectively, with 6 bases between them. The CDR3 is CSVGPDGYTF. Written as DNA, the CDR3 is TGCAGCGTTGGGCCGGATGGCTACACCTTC.

V gene TRBV6-6 combines with J gene TRBJ2-3; D remains ambiguous. Germline CDR1 is MNHNY and CDR2 is SVGAGI (reference sequence). V was shortened by 0 bases and J by 0 bases, with 7 bases between the two germline ends. The CDR3 length is 15 residues. CDR3 in amino acids: CASSYSGRSTDTQYF. In DNA, the CDR3 is TGTGCCAGCAGTTACTCCGGACGCAGCACAGATACGCAGTATTTT.

This rearrangement joins TRBV6-5 to TRBJ1-6; a possible D gene is TRBD1 (5 bases). Germline CDR1 and CDR2: MNHEY and SVGAGI. This CDR3 is 15 amino acids long. V was pared by 1 base and J by 6 bases, with 10 bases between. The CDR3 reads CASSYLRTLNSPLHF. The CDR3 DNA follows: TGTGCCAGCAGTTACTTACGGACACTTAATTCACCCCTCCACTTT.

The V and J genes are TRBV7-2 and TRBJ2-7, with unresolved D. This CDR3 has 16 amino acids. Germline values: CDR1 SGHTA, CDR2 FQGNSA. V was pared by 2 bases and J by 1 base, with 15 bases between. The chain's CDR3 is CASSLSLRQASYEQYF. The DNA of the CDR3 is TGTGCCAGCAGCTTAAGTCTCCGGCAGGCGTCCTACGAGCAGTACTTC.

The V and J genes are TRBV29-1 and TRBJ2-1, with 9 bases identical to TRBD2. V was pared by 3 bases and J by 4 bases, with 4 bases of the junction left unmatched. Germline assignment: CDR1 SQVTM and CDR2 ANQGSEA. The CDR3 is 14 amino acids. The CDR3 loop reads CSVDSSGVYNEQFF. The CDR3, as DNA: TGCAGCGTTGACTCTAGCGGGGTTTACAATGAGCAGTTCTTC.

This chain joins TRBV27 and TRBJ2-7, with D hard to call. This CDR3 is built from 15 residues. Germline V lookup: CDR1 MNHEY, CDR2 SMNVEV (reference sequence). V dropped 0 bases and J dropped 3 bases, with 12 bases sitting between them. DNA of the CDR3: TGTGCCAGCAGTTTATCGTCGGGTTTGGGCTACGAGCAGTACTTC. Encoded protein: CASSLSSGLGYEQYF.

This clone occurred a few times. V gene TRBV10-3 combines with J gene TRBJ2-3; D call uncertain. The ends were cut back, 10 bases at V and 1 base at J, with 3 bases in the middle. Per the germline V gene, CDR1 is ENHRY and CDR2 is SYGVKD. The length of the CDR3 is 10 residues. The CDR3 spells CASRTDTQYF. The DNA of the CDR3 is TGTGCCAGCCGCACAGATACGCAGTATTTT.

This clone came up a few times. The CDR3 sequence is CASSLGDGDGSGANVLTF. For the CDR3, the DNA is TGTGCCAGCAGCTTAGGGGACGGGGATGGCTCTGGGGCCAACGTCCTGACTTTC. The V call is TRBV7-9, the J call TRBJ2-6, with D perhaps assigned TRBD1 or TRBD2 (5 bases each). Germline CDR1 is SEHNR and CDR2 is FQNEAQ (reference sequence). V lost 1 base to trimming and J lost 0 bases, with 13 bases between them. The CDR3 runs to 18 residues.

In nucleotides, the CDR3 is TGTGCCAGCAACGCGAGAACTACCGGGGAGCTGTTTTTT. The encoded protein is CASNARTTGELFF. This chain joins TRBV7-9 and TRBJ2-2; no reliable D call. The CDR3 runs to 13 residues. Germline assignment: CDR1 SEHNR and CDR2 FQNEAQ (reference sequence). The V and J ends lost 7 bases and 5 bases respectively, with 11 bases between them.

Concerning this clone itself: In the same sample, other DNA sequences code for this CDR3. V is TRBV7-7 and J is TRBJ2-2, with D unclear. Trimming took 2 bases from V and 4 from J, leaving 5 bases between them. In germline, CDR1 is SSHAT, CDR2 FNYEAQ (reference sequence). The CDR3 loop spans 13 amino acids. The CDR3 DNA reads TGTGCCAGCAGCTTAAGTGGCACCGGGGAGCTGTTTTTT. Protein sequence: CASSLSGTGELFF.

This chain connects TRBV5-1 to TRBJ2-1; D is unresolved. The CDR3 runs 14 residues. From germline, CDR1 is SGHRS and CDR2 YFSETQ. V lost 0 bases and J lost 5, with 9 bases in between. The DNA for the CDR3 is TGCGCCAGCAGCTTGGGCGTAGGTGACAATGAGCAGTTCTTC. This codes for CASSLGVGDNEQFF.

The CDR3 DNA is TGCAGCGTCCGACGGCCGAACACCGGGGAGCTGTTTTTT. As protein: CSVRRPNTGELFF. V usage is TRBV29-1 and J usage is TRBJ2-2; D call uncertain. Trimming shortened V by 6 bases and J by 0 bases, and 8 bases separated the two germline ends. This CDR3 comprises 13 residues. Looked up from germline, CDR1 is SQVTM and CDR2 is ANQGSEA.